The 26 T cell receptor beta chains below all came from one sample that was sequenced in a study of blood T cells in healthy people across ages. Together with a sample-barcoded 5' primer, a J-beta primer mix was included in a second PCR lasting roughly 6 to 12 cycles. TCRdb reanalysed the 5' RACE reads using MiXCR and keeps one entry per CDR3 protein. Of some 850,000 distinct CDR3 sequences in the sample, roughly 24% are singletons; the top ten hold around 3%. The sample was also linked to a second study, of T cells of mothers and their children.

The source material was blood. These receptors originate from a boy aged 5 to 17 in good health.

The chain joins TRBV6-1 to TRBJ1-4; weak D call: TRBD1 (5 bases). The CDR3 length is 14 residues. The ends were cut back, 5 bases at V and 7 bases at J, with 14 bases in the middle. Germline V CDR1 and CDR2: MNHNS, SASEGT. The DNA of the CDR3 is TGTGCCAGCAGTTTAGAGGGACTCACTGAAAAACTGTTTTTT. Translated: CASSLEGLTEKLFF.

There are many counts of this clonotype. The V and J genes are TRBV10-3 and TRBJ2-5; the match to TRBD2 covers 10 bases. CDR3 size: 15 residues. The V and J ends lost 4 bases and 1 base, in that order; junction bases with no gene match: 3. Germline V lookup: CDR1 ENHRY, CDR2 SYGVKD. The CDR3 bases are TGTGCCATCAGTGGCGCTAGCGGGGGCCAAGAGACCCAGTACTTC. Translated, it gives CAISGASGGQETQYF.

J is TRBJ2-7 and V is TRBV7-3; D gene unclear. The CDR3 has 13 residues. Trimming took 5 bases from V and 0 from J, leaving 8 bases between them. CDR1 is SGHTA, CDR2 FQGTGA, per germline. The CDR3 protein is CASSPTHSYEQYF. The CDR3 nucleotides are TGTGCCAGCAGCCCGACGCACTCCTACGAGCAGTACTTC.

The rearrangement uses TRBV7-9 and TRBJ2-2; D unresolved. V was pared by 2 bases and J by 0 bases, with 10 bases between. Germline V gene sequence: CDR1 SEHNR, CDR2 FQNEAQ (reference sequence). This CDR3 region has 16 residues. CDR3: CASSLSGGTNTGELFF. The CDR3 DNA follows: TGTGCCAGCAGCTTATCGGGCGGTACGAACACCGGGGAGCTGTTTTTT.

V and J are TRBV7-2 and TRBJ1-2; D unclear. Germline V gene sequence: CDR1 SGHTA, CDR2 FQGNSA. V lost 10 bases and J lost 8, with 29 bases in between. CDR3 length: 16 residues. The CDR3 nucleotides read TGTGCCACCCCTTCCCGGGAAACAGCCTACGGCTGGGGCTACACCTTC. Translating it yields CATPSRETAYGWGYTF.

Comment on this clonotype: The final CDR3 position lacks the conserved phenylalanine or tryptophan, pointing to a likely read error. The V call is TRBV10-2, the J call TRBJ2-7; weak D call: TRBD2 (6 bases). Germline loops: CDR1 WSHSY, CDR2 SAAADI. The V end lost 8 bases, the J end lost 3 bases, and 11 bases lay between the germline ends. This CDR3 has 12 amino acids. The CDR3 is CASGDFLYEQYS. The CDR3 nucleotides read TGCGCCAGCGGGGACTTTCTCTACGAGCAGTACTCC.

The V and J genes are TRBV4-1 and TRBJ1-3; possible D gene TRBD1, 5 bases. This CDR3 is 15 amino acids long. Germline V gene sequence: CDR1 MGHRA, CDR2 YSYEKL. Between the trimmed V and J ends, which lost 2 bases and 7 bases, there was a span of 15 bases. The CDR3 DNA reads TGCGCCAGCAGCCAAAGTGGAACCAGGGCGAACACCATATATTTT. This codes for CASSQSGTRANTIYF.

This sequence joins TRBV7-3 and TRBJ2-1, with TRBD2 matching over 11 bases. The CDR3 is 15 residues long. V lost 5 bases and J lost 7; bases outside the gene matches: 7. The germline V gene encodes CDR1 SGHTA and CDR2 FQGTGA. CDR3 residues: CASSPSGGPRNEQFF. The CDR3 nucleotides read TGTGCCAGCAGCCCTAGCGGGGGGCCCAGAAATGAGCAGTTCTTC.

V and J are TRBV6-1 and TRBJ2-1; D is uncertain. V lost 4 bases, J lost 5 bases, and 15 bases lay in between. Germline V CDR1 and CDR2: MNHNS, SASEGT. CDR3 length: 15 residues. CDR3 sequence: CASSGGGDVDNEQFF. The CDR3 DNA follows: TGTGCCAGCAGTGGGGGTGGGGATGTTGACAATGAGCAGTTCTTC.

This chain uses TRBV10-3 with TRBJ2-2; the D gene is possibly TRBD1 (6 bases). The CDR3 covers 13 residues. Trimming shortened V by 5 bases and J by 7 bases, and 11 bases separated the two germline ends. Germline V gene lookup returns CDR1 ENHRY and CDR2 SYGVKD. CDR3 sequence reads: CAISTPRGGELFF. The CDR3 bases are TGTGCCATCAGTACACCCAGGGGCGGGGAGCTGTTTTTT.

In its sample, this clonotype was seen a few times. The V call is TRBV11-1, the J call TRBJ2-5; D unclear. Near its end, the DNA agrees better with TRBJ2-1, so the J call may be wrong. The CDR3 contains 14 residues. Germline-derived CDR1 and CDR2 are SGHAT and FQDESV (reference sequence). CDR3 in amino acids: CQLTLGSTYNEQFF. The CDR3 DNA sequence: TGTCAATTGACCTTGGGCTCTACCTACAATGAGCAGTTCTTC.

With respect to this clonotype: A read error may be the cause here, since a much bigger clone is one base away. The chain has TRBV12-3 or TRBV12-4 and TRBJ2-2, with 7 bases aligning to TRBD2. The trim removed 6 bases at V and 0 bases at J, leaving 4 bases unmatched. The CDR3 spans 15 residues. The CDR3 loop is CASSRRGANTGELFF. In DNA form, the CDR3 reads TGTGCCAGCAGCCGCCGGGGGGCGAACACCGGGGAGCTGTTTTTT.

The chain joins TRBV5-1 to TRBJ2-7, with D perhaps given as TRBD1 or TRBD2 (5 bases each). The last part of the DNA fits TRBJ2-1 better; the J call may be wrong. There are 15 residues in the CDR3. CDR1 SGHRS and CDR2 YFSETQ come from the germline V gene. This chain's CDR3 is CASSLDLGTYDEQFF. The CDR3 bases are TGCGCCAGCAGCTTGGACTTAGGGACGTACGATGAGCAGTTCTTC.

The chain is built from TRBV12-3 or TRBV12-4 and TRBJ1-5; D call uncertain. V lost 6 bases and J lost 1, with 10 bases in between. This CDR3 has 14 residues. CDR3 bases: TGTGCCAGCAGCTGGGCCCAGAGCAATCAGCCCCAGCATTTT. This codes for CASSWAQSNQPQHF.

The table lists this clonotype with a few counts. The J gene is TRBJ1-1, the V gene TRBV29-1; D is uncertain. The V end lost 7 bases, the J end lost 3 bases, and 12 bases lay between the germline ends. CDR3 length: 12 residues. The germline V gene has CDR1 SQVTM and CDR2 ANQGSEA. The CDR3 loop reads CSAFRTYTEAFF. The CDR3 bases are TGCAGCGCGTTCAGGACCTACACTGAAGCTTTCTTT.

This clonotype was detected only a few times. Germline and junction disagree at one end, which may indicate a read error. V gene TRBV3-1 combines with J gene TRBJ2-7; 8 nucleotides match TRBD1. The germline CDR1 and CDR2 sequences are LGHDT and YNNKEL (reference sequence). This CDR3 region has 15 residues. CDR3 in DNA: TGTGCCAGCAGCGAAGGGACAGGCAGCTCCTGCGAGCAGTACTTC. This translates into CASSEGTGSSCEQYF.

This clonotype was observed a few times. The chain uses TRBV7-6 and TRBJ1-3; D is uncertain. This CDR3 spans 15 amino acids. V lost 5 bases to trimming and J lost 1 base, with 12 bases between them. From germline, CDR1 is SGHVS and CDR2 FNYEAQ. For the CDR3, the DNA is TGTGCCAGCAGCCAATGGTCCCAGTCTGGAAACACCATATATTTT. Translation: CASSQWSQSGNTIYF.

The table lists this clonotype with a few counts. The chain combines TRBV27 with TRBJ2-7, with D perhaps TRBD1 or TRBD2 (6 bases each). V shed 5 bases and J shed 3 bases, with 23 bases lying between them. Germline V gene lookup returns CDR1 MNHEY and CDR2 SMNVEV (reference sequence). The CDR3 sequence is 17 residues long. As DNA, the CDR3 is TGTGCCAGCAGTCCCAAACTCTCAGGGGAGGCGTTCTACGAGCAGTACTTC. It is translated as CASSPKLSGEAFYEQYF.

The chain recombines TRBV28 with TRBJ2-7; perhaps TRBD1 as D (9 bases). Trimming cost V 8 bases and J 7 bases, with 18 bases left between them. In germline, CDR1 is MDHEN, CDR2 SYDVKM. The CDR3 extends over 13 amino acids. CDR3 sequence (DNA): TGTGCCAGCCGGGGGGGACAGGGCGGAGAGCAGTACTTC. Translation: CASRGGQGGEQYF.

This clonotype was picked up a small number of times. The CDR3 sequence is CASSYTKQSAGLYTF. DNA for the CDR3: TGTGCCAGCAGTTACACCAAACAAAGCGCCGGGCTCTACACCTTC. The gene calls are TRBV6-5 and TRBJ1-2, with no clear D. From germline, CDR1 is MNHEY and CDR2 SVGAGI. Trimming removed 2 bases from V and 10 bases from J, with 20 bases in between. The CDR3 has 15 amino acids.

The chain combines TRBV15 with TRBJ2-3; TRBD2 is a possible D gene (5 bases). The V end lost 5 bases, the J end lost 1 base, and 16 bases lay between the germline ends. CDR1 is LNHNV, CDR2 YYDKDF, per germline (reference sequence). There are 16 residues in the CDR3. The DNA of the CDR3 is TGTGCCACCAGCGATTATACTAGATCCGGCACAGATACGCAGTATTTT. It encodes CATSDYTRSGTDTQYF.

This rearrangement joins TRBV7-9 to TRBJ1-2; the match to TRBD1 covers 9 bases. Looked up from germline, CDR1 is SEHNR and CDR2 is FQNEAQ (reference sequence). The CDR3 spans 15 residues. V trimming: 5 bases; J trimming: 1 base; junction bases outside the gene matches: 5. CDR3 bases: TGTGCCAGCAGCCGGGACAGGGAAGTTAACTATGGCTACACCTTC. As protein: CASSRDREVNYGYTF.

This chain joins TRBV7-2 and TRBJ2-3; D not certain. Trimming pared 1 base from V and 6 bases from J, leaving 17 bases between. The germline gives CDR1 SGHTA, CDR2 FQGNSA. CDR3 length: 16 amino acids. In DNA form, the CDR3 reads TGTGCCAGCAGCTTAGAAGCCCGGGCTGGGGTGGATACGCAGTATTTT. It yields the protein CASSLEARAGVDTQYF.

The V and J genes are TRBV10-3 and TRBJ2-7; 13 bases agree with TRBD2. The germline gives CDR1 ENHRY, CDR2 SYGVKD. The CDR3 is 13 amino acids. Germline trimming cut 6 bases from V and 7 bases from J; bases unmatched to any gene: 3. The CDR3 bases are TGTGCCATCAGAGGACTAGCGGGGGCGGAGCAGTACTTC. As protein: CAIRGLAGAEQYF.

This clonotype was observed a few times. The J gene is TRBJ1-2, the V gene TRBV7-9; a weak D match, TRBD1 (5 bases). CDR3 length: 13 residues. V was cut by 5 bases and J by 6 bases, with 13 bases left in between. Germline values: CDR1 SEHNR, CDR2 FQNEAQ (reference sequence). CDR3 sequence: CASSLRGDHGYTF. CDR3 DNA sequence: TGTGCCAGCAGCCTGCGCGGGGACCATGGCTACACCTTC.

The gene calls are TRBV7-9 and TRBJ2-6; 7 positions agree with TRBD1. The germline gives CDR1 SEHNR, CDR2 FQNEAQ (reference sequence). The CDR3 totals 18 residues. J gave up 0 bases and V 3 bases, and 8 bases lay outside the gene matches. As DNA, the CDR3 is TGTGCCAGCAGCTTCCTGTCGGACAGGAGCTCTGGGGCCAACGTCCTGACTTTC. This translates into CASSFLSDRSSGANVLTF. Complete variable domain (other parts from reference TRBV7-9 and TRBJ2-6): DTGVSQNPRHKITKRGQNVTFRCDPISEHNRLYWYRQTLGQGPEFLTYFQNEAQLEKSRLLSDRFSAERPKGSFSTLEIQRTEQGDSAMYLCASSFLSDRSSGANVLTFGAGSRLTVL.